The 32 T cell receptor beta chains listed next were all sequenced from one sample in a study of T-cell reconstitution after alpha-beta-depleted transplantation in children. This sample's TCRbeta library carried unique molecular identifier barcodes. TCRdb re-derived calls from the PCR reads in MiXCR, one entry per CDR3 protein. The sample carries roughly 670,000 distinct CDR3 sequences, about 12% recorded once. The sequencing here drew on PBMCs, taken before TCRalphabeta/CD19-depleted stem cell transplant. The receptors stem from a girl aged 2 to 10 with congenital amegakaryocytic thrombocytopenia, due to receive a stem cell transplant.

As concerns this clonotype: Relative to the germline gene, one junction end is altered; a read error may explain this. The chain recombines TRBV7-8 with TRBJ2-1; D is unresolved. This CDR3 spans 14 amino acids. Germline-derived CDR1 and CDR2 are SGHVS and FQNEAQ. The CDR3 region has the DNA TGTGCCAGCAGCTTAGATACGGTGGGCTATGAGCGGTTCTTC. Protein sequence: CASSLDTVGYERFF.

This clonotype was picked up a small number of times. The CDR3 bases are TGTGCCAGCAGCTCTCCTAGCGGGTTCTCCTACAATGAGCAGTTCTTC. This sequence encodes CASSSPSGFSYNEQFF. The V gene is TRBV7-3, the J gene TRBJ2-1; 8 nucleotides match TRBD2. This CDR3 contains 16 residues. Germline loops: CDR1 SGHTA, CDR2 FQGTGA. V was pared by 4 bases and J by 0 bases, with 5 bases of the junction left unmatched.

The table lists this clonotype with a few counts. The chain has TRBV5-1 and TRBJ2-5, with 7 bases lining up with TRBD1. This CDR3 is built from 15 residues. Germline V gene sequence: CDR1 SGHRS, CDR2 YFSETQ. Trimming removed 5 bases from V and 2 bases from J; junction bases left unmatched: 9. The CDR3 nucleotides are TGCGCCAGCAGACTGGCCGGACAGGCACAAGAGACCCAGTACTTC. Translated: CASRLAGQAQETQYF.

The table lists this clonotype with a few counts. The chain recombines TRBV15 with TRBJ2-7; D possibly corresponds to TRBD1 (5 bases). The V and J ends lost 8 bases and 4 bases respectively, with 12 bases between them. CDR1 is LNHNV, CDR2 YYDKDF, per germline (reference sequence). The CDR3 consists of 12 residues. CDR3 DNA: TGTGCCACCGGACCGCAGGGTTACGAGCAGTACTTC. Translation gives CATGPQGYEQYF.

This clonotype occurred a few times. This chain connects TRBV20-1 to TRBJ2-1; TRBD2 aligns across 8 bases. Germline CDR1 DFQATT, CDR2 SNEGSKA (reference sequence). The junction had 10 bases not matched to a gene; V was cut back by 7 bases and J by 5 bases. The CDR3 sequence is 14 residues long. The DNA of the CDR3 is TGCAGTGGTTTAAGCGGGGGCAAAGACAATGAGCAGTTCTTC. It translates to CSGLSGGKDNEQFF.

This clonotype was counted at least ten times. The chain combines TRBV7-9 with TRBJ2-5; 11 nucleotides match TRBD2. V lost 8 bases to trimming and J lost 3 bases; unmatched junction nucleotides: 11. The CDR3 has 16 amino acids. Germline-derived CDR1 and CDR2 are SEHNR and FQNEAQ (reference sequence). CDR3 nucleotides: TGTGCCAGCGAGGCTAGCGGGAGGAACCCGGAAGAGACCCAGTACTTC. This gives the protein CASEASGRNPEETQYF.

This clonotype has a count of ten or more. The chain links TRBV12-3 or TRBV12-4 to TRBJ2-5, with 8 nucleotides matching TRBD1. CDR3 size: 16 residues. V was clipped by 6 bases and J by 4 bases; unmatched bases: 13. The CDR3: CASRPPRQGRRETQYF. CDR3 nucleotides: TGTGCCAGCAGGCCACCCAGACAGGGGCGACGAGAGACCCAGTACTTC.

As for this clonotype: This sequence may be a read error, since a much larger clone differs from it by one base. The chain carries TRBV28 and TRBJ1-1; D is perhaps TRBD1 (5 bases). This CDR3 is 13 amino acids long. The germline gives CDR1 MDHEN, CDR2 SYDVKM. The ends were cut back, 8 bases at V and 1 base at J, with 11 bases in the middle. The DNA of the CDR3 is TGTGCCAGCGGGACGTACGAGAACACTGAAGCTTTCTTT. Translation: CASGTYENTEAFF.

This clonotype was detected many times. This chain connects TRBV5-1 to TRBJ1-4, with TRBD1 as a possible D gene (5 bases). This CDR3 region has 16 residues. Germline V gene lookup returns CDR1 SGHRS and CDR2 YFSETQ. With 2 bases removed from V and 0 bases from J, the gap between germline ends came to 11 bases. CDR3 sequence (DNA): TGCGCCAGCAGCTTCGCAGGGCCCCCAACTAATGAAAAACTGTTTTTT. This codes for CASSFAGPPTNEKLFF.

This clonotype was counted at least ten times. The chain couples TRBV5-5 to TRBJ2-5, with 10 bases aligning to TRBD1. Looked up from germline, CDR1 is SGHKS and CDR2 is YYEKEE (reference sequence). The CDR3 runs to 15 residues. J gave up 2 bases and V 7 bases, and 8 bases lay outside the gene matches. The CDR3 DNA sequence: TGTGCCAGCGTCGGGGGACAGGGGCCGCAAGAGACCCAGTACTTC. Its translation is CASVGGQGPQETQYF.

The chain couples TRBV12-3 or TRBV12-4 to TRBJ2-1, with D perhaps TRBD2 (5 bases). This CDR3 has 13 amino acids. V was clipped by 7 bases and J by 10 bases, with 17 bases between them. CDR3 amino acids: CASTTFEGDEQFF. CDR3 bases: TGTGCCAGCACTACATTCGAGGGCGACGAGCAGTTCTTC.

The CDR3 loop reads CASSIAASGSVDTQYF. The CDR3 nucleotides read TGTGCCAGTAGTATTGCGGCTAGCGGGTCGGTAGATACGCAGTATTTT. This chain joins TRBV19 and TRBJ2-3; 8 positions match TRBD2. V dropped 3 bases and J dropped 5; count of bases not matched to a gene: 10. CDR1 is LNHDA, CDR2 SQIVND, per germline (reference sequence). The CDR3 sequence is 16 residues long.

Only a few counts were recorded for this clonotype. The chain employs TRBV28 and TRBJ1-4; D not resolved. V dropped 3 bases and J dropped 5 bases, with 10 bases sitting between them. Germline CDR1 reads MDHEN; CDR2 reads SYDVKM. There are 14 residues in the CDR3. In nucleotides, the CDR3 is TGTGCCAGCAGTTTCGGGTGGGCCAATGAAAAACTGTTTTTT. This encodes CASSFGWANEKLFF.

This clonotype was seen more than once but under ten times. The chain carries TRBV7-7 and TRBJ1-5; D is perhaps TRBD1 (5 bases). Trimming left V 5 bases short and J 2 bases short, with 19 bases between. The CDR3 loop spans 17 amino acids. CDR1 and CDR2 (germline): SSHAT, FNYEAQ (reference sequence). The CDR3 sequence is CASSGRGGDDCNQPQHF. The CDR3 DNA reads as TGTGCCAGCAGCGGGCGGGGAGGGGATGATTGCAATCAGCCCCAGCATTTT.

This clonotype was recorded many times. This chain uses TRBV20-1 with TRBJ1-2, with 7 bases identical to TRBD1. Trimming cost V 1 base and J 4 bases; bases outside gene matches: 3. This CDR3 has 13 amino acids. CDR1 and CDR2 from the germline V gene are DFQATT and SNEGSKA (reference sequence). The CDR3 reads CSARVWDSYGYTF. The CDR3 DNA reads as TGCAGTGCTAGAGTTTGGGACAGCTATGGCTACACCTTC.

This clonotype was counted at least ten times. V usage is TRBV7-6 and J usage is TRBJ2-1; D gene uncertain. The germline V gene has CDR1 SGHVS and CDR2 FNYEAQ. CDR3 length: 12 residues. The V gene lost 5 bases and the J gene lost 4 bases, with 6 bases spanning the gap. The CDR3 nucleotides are TGTGCCAGCAGCACCCATTACAATGAGCAGTTCTTC. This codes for CASSTHYNEQFF. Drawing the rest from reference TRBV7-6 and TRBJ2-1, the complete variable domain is GAGVSQSPRYKVTKRGQDVALRCDPISGHVSLYWYRQALGQGPEFLTYFNYEAQQDKSGLPNDRFSAERPEGSISTLTIQRTEQRDSAMYRCASSTHYNEQFFGPGTRLTVL.

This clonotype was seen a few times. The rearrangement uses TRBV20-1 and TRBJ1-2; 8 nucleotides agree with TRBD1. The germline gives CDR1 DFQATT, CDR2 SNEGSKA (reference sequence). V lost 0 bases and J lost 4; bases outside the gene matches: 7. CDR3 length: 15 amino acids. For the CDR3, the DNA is TGCAGTGCTAGAGAGGGCAGGGGGCGGACCTATGGCTACACCTTC. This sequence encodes CSAREGRGRTYGYTF.

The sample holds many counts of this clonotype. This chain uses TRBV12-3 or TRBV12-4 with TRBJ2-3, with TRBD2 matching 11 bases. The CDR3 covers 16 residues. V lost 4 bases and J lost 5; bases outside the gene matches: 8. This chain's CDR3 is CASSSDTSGSQDTQYF. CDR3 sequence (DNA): TGTGCCAGCAGTTCTGACACTAGCGGGAGTCAAGATACGCAGTATTTT.

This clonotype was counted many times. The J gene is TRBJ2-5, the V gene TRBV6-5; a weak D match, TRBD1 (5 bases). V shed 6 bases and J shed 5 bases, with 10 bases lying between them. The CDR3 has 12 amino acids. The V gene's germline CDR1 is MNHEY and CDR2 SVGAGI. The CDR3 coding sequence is TGTGCCAGCAGAACAGGCAAGGAGACCCAGTACTTC. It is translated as CASRTGKETQYF.

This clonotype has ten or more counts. CDR3 protein: CASSLLQEEQYF. The CDR3 DNA sequence: TGTGCCAGCAGCTTGTTACAGGAAGAGCAGTACTTC. The chain has TRBV5-6 and TRBJ2-7; D might be TRBD1 (5 bases). The germline V and J ends were trimmed by 1 base and 7 bases, with 9 bases remaining between them. The V gene's germline CDR1 is SGHDT and CDR2 YYEEEE. This CDR3 has 12 residues. Looking up the rest from reference TRBV5-6 and TRBJ2-7 gives the full variable domain: DAGVTQSPTHLIKTRGQQVTLRCSPKSGHDTVSWYQQALGQGPQFIFQYYEEEERQRGNFPDRFSGHQFPNYSSELNVNALLLGDSALYLCASSLLQEEQYFGPGTRLTVT.

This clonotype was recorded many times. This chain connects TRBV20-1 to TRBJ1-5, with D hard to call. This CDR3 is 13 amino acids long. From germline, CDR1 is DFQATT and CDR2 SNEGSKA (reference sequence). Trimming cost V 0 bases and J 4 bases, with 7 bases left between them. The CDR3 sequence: CSARDEMNQPQHF. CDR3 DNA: TGCAGTGCTAGAGATGAAATGAATCAGCCCCAGCATTTT.

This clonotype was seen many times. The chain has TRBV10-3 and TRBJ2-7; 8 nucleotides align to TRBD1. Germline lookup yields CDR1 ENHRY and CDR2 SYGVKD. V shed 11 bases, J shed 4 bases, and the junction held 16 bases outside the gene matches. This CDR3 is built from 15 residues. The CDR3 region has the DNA TGTGCCGCTAAAGGTCCAGGGGGCTTAAGGTACGAGCAGTACTTC. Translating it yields CAAKGPGGLRYEQYF.

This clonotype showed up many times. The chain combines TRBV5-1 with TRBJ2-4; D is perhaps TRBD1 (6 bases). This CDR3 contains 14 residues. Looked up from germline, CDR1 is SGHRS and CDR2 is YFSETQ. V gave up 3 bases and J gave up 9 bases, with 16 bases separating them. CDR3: CASSSRDTEGIQYF. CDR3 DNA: TGCGCCAGCAGCTCACGGGACACCGAGGGCATTCAGTACTTC.

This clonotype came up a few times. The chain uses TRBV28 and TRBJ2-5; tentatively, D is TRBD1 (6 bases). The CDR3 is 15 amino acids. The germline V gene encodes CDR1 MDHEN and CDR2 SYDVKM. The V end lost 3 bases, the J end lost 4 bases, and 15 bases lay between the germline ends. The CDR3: CASSFSPRGRETQYF. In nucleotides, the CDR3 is TGTGCCAGCAGTTTTAGCCCCAGGGGAAGAGAGACCCAGTACTTC.

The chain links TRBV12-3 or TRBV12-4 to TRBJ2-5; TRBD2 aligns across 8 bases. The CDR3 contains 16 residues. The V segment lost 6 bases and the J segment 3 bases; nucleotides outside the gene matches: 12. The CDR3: CASRVGGLGPKETQYF. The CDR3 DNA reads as TGTGCCAGCAGGGTGGGGGGACTAGGCCCGAAAGAGACCCAGTACTTC.

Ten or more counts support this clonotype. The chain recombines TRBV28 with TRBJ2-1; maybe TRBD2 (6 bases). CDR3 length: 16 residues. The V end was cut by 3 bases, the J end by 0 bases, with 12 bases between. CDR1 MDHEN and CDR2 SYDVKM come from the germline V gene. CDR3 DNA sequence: TGTGCCAGCAGTTTTCGGGGGAGAGTCTCCTACAATGAGCAGTTCTTC. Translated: CASSFRGRVSYNEQFF. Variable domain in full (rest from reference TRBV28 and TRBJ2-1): DVKVTQSSRYLVKRTGEKVFLECVQDMDHENMFWYRQDPGLGLRLIYFSYDVKMKEKGDIPEGYSVSREKKERFSLILESASTNQTSMYLCASSFRGRVSYNEQFFGPGTRLTVL.

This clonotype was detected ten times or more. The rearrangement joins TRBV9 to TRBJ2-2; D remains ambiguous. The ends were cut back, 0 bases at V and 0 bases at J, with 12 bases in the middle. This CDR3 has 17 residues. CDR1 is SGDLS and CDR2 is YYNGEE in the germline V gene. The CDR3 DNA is TGTGCCAGCAGCGTAGCTCCTCCGGAGTCGAACACCGGGGAGCTGTTTTTT. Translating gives CASSVAPPESNTGELFF. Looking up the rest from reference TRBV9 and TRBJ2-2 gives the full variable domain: DSGVTQTPKHLITATGQRVTLRCSPRSGDLSVYWYQQSLDQGLQFLIQYYNGEERAKGNILERFSAQQFPDLHSELNLSSLELGDSALYFCASSVAPPESNTGELFFGEGSRLTVL.

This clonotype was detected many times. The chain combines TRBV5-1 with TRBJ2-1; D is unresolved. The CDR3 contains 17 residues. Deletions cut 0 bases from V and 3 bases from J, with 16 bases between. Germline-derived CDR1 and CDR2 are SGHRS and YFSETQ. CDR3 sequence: CASSLAWAPRSYNEQFF. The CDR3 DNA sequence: TGCGCCAGCAGCTTGGCCTGGGCACCACGGAGCTACAATGAGCAGTTCTTC.

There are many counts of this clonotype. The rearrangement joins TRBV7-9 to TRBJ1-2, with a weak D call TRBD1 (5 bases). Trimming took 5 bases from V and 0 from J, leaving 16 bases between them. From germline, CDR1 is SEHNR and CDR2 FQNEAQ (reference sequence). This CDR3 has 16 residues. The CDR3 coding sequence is TGTGCCAGCAGCCGGACCTTTGACAGAACTAACTATGGCTACACCTTC. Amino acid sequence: CASSRTFDRTNYGYTF.

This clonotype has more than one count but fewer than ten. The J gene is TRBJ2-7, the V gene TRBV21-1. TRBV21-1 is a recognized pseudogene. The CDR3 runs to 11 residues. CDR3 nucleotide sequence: TGTGCCACTCAGGAGCTTTACGAGCAGTACTTC. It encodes CATQELYEQYF.

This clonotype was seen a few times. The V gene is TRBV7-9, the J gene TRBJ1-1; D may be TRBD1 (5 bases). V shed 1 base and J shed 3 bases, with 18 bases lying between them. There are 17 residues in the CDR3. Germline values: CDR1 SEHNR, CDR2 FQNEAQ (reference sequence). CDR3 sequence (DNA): TGTGCCAGCAGCTTAGACCCTCCGGCAGACAGCGACACTGAAGCTTTCTTT. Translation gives CASSLDPPADSDTEAFF.

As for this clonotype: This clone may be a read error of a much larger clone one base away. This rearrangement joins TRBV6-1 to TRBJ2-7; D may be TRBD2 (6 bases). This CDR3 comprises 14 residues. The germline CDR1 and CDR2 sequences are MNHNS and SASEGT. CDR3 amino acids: CASSLGLKSYEQNF. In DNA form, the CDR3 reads TGTGCCAGCAGCCTGGGACTGAAATCCTACGAGCAGAACTTC.